This TCR beta chain comes out of a study of blood T cell repertoires in COVID-19 (dated by TCRdb to 2020 to 2021). Some background on the complete study: Samples covering the acute and convalescent phases of COVID-19 were provided by collaborators in the United States, Italy and Spain. The prospective study material was composed of cDNA or gDNA derived from T cells, B-cell-depleted T cells, or PBMCs. Deeply sampled blood TCRbeta repertoires from subjects exposed to, actively infected with, or recovered from COVID-19 were included in the dataset. The repertoires were made available in a free public database intended to serve as a resource for research on the immune response to SARS-CoV-2. Samples came from the ongoing ImmuneRACE study (first 160 participants) plus 1,254 subjects from 6 global collaborators. Sample metadata almost always included a de-identified subject ID, COVID-19 status, age in years and sex. Where available, HLA class I and class II types were obtained from metadata supplied by the sample provider rather than from assay-based typing.

Trimming takes 5 bases from V and 4 bases from J, and the germline ends sit 12 bases apart. Per the germline V gene, MDHEN is the CDR1 and SYDVKM is the CDR2. The CDR3 runs 14 amino acids, cysteine and phenylalanine included. Only the CDR3 part of the read is kept: 42 bases, read in frame from the first base. Whole blood was collected in K2EDTA tubes by collaborating institutions according to the institutions' own protocols. For TCRbeta analysis, collaborators shipped samples as frozen whole blood, isolated PBMCs, or DNA extracted from either of those sample types. The immunoSEQ Assay, a bias-controlled multiplex PCR, was used to amplify TCRbeta CDR3 regions from genomic DNA. As for the authors' bioinformatics: The number of nucleated cells in each sample was estimated by amplification of reference gene primers within the assay. To quantify the absolute abundance of each unique TCRbeta CDR3 rearrangement, sequence reads were collapsed and filtered. For each sample, productive Simpson clonality was calculated by taking the square root of Simpson's diversity index across productive rearrangements. TCRdb provides this immuneACCESS table in a form limited to in-frame rearrangements. Some clones are lacking; in checked studies, under half of them reflect an unresolved V gene, and why the rest are absent is not known. The V and J calls and the clone size are those of that table, but D and trimming were determined from the DNA. The sample yields about 120,000 clones; approximately 87% were counted once. The ten top clones hold 25% to 35% of the sample.

This clone was picked up one time. Its antigen remains unidentified. One base away there is no much larger clone; base qualities are not given. Overall study results and their limits: The amount of clinical and demographic metadata varied by source and participant and was provided uncurated.

The TCR sequence derives from a woman aged 70-85 years with acute or convalescent COVID-19. Sequencing was done on a sample of peripheral blood. The V gene is TRBV28 and the J gene is TRBJ1-5, with the D gene too uncertain to name. The sequence in DNA is TGTGCCAGCAGTCTAGACGGCCGGAATCAGCCCCAGCATTTT. This translates into CASSLDGRNQPQHF.